A selection of T cell receptor beta chains follows, all from one sample in a study of monozygotic twins with cystic fibrosis. The repertoire was sequenced with immunoSEQ multiplex PCR; TCRdb's copy has only in-frame clones and lacks some. This sample has 9,500 to 14,000 clones, with more than 95% found just once. Sequencing was performed on blood. These receptors were collected from a boy under 18 with cystic fibrosis. The CDR3 runs from the conserved cysteine through the conserved F or W. The D gene is left open where the match is weak. Rows may omit the clone size; those that give it use once, few, many or a size class.

TRBV5-1,NA,TRBJ1-1,NA,CASSLVAGPNTEAFF,TGCGCCAGCAGCTTGGTGGCGGGGCCGAACACTGAAGCTTTCTTT
TRBV28,NA,TRBJ2-1,TRBD1,CASSRPRTGTYNEQFF,TGTGCCAGCAGTCGCCCCCGGACAGGCACCTACAATGAGCAGTTCTTC
TRBV9,NA,TRBJ1-1,NA,CASSVVAGNTEAFF,TGTGCCAGCAGCGTAGTGGCGGGGAACACTGAAGCTTTCTTT
TRBV27,NA,TRBJ2-3,NA,CASNAPTDTQYF,TGTGCCAGCAACGCCCCCACAGATACGCAGTATTTT
TRBV6-1,NA,TRBJ2-5,NA,CASITPDRTQETQYF,TGTGCCAGCATAACCCCGGACAGAACACAAGAGACCCAGTACTTC
TRBV7-2,NA,TRBJ2-5,TRBD2,CASSLTARVGGEVQYF,TGTGCCAGCAGCTTAACGGCTAGGGTGGGAGGGGAGGTCCAGTACTTC
TRBV29-1,NA,TRBJ2-1,TRBD1,CSVEGQGARDPRREQFF,TGCAGCGTTGAGGGACAGGGGGCGCGTGACCCACGGCGGGAGCAGTTCTTC
TRBV5-5,NA,TRBJ2-2,TRBD1,CASSQDGTGYTGELFF,TGTGCCAGCAGCCAGGACGGGACAGGGTACACCGGGGAGCTGTTTTTT
TRBV28,NA,TRBJ1-2,TRBD1,CASSLDRGQVYGYTF,TGTGCCAGCAGTCTCGACAGGGGGCAGGTCTATGGCTACACCTTC
TRBV6-9,NA,TRBJ2-3,NA,CASSPAGDTQYF,TGTGCCAGCAGTCCCGCGGGGGATACGCAGTATTTT
TRBV7-8,NA,TRBJ1-5,NA,CASSLMTGHPDSGNQPQHF,TGTGCCAGCAGCTTAATGACAGGCCACCCAGATAGCGGTAATCAGCCCCAGCATTTT
TRBV27,NA,TRBJ1-1,TRBD1,CASSVDRGTEAFF,TGTGCCAGCAGTGTTGACAGGGGGACTGAAGCTTTCTTT
TRBV25-1,NA,TRBJ1-2,NA,CASSEWGAGNGYGYTF,TGTGCCAGCAGTGAATGGGGGGCGGGGAACGGCTATGGCTACACCTTC
TRBV7-6,NA,TRBJ2-3,TRBD1,CASSPQDRPPSTDTQYF,TGTGCCAGCAGCCCTCAGGACAGGCCTCCTAGCACAGATACGCAGTATTTT
TRBV30,NA,TRBJ1-4,NA,CAWESGREGATNEKLFF,TGTGCCTGGGAGAGCGGGAGGGAGGGAGCAACTAATGAAAAACTGTTTTTT
TRBV7-3,once,TRBJ2-7,NA,CASSLAAGGSYEQYF,TGTGCCAGCAGCTTAGCCGCGGGTGGATCCTACGAGCAGTACTTC
TRBV5-1,NA,TRBJ2-3,TRBD1,CASSLTGDDTQYF,TGCGCCAGCAGCTTGACAGGGGATGATACGCAGTATTTT
TRBV25-1,NA,TRBJ1-4,NA,CASSGWRDNSGLFF,TGTGCCAGCAGTGGGTGGAGGGACAACTCGGGACTGTTTTTT
TRBV7-9,NA,TRBJ2-7,NA,CASSLRYEQYF,TGTGCCAGCAGCTTAAGATACGAGCAGTACTTC
TRBV6-5,medium-sized,TRBJ2-7,TRBD2,CASRQRESYEQYF,TGTGCCAGCAGGCAGCGGGAGTCCTACGAGCAGTACTTC
TRBV18,NA,TRBJ1-4,NA,CASSPILTSKPTNEKLFF,TGTGCCAGCTCACCAATATTGACCTCCAAACCAACTAATGAAAAACTGTTTTTT
TRBV5-8,NA,TRBJ1-1,NA,CASSRRGGTEAFF,TGTGCCAGCAGTCGGCGGGGGGGCACTGAAGCTTTCTTT
TRBV2,NA,TRBJ1-4,NA,CASSEAGQTEKLFF,TGTGCCAGCAGTGAAGCGGGTCAGACTGAAAAACTGTTTTTT
TRBV10-3,NA,TRBJ1-5,TRBD1,CAISEDIRTGAQPQHF,TGTGCCATCAGTGAGGACATTAGGACAGGCGCTCAGCCCCAGCATTTT
TRBV29-1,NA,TRBJ2-5,NA,CSVQVGGEETQYF,TGCAGCGTCCAAGTGGGGGGAGAGGAGACCCAGTACTTC
TRBV5-4,NA,TRBJ2-7,TRBD2,CASSLRGGPSYEQYF,TGTGCCAGCAGTCTTCGCGGGGGGCCCTCCTACGAGCAGTACTTC
TRBV2,once,TRBJ2-7,NA,CASSVQGRGPYEQYF,TGTGCCAGCAGTGTTCAAGGGCGCGGGCCCTACGAGCAGTACTTC
TRBV19,NA,TRBJ1-6,NA,CASNTDRSYNSPLHF,TGTGCCAGTAATACTGATCGCTCCTATAATTCACCCCTCCACTTT
TRBV29-1,NA,TRBJ2-5,TRBD2,CSVEIAGRQETQYF,TGCAGCGTTGAAATAGCGGGCCGCCAAGAGACCCAGTACTTC
TRBV6-6,NA,TRBJ1-2,NA,CASSPGLIFDGYTF,TGTGCCAGCAGCCCGGGACTTATTTTTGATGGCTACACCTTC
TRBV29-1,NA,TRBJ1-1,TRBD1,CSVGTGGHTEAFF,TGCAGCGTTGGTACAGGGGGCCACACTGAAGCTTTCTTT
TRBV9,NA,TRBJ1-1,TRBD1,CASSVASIQGAGSTEAFF,TGTGCCAGCAGCGTAGCTTCCATCCAGGGGGCTGGGAGCACTGAAGCTTTCTTT
TRBV19,NA,TRBJ2-1,NA,CASKTDGWAYNEQFF,TGTGCCAGTAAAACAGACGGATGGGCTTACAATGAGCAGTTCTTC
TRBV9,NA,TRBJ2-1,NA,CASSSPGGVGNEQFF,TGTGCCAGCAGCTCTCCCGGAGGGGTCGGCAATGAGCAGTTCTTC
TRBV11-1,NA,TRBJ1-1,NA,CASSLEDPRTRAFF,TGTGCCAGCAGCTTAGAAGATCCGAGGACTAGAGCTTTCTTT
TRBV5-5,NA,TRBJ1-1,NA,CASSLEGKFDEAFF,TGTGCCAGCAGCTTGGAAGGGAAGTTCGATGAAGCTTTCTTT
TRBV7-6,NA,TRBJ2-7,TRBD1,CASSLRDRVDEQYF,TGTGCCAGCAGCTTAAGGGACAGGGTGGACGAGCAGTACTTC
TRBV21-1,few,TRBJ2-7,NA,CASSKDGTYPLDF,TGTGCCAGCAGCAAAGATGGGACTTACCCCCTAGACTTC
TRBV7-6,few,TRBJ1-6,NA,CASSAFREGVSPLHF,TGTGCCAGCAGCGCATTCAGGGAGGGAGTTTCACCCCTCCACTTT
TRBV14,NA,TRBJ2-1,TRBD2,CASSASGALSEQFF,TGTGCCAGCAGCGCTAGCGGGGCCTTAAGTGAGCAGTTCTTC
TRBV7-2,NA,TRBJ2-5,TRBD1,CASSLVVRGRPGGETQYF,TGTGCCAGCAGCTTAGTTGTCAGGGGGCGTCCTGGGGGAGAGACCCAGTACTTC